This passage covers 5 T cell receptor beta chains from one sample sequenced in a study of T-cell memory formation after mild COVID-19 (dated by TCRdb to the early 2020s). The library was prepared using 5' RACE. Sequencing was performed on an Illumina NovaSeq 6000. TCRdb applied fastp at Q25 and MiXCR to the public reads, then kept only in-frame beta chains. Here each entry gathers all rows of one CDR3 protein and keeps the most common genes and DNA. This sample holds approximately 390,000 distinct CDR3 sequences; roughly 15% were observed only once. Together, the top ten hold 20% to 25% of the sample. The sample comprised PBMCs or a T cell subset sorted from them (not recorded which). The source is a man younger than 35 who had mild COVID-19 (a few samples of this study predate the infection). The sample titles of this study are shuffled in the database, so cell type and time point are left out; the donor was told from shared clones.

This clonotype was counted only a few times. V and J are TRBV20-1 and TRBJ2-5, with D perhaps TRBD1 (6 bases). The germline V and J ends were trimmed by 2 bases and 2 bases, with 18 bases remaining between them. The CDR3 has 16 residues. The germline V gene has CDR1 DFQATT and CDR2 SNEGSKA (reference sequence). The CDR3 DNA sequence: TGCAGTGCTAGACGGGACATCCCAGTACGGCAAGAGACCCAGTACTTC. It encodes CSARRDIPVRQETQYF.

This clonotype has just a few counts. V is TRBV4-2 and J is TRBJ1-3; the match to TRBD1 covers 7 bases. Germline trimming cut 4 bases from V and 2 bases from J; bases unmatched to any gene: 11. Germline CDR1 LGHNA, CDR2 YNFKEQ. This CDR3 spans 17 amino acids. CDR3 protein: CASSRNAGTDTGNTIYF. DNA for the CDR3: TGTGCCAGCAGCCGAAATGCCGGGACAGACACTGGAAACACCATATATTTT.

The rearrangement uses TRBV6-2 or TRBV6-3 and TRBJ2-2; no clear D gene. This CDR3 is 10 amino acids long. Trimming stripped 9 bases from V and 8 bases from J, with 7 bases between. Germline CDR1 MNHEY, CDR2 SVGEGT. The CDR3 sequence: CASGRGELFF. CDR3 coding DNA: TGTGCCAGTGGCAGGGGGGAGCTGTTTTTT.

This clonotype was counted ten times or more. The chain recombines TRBV12-3 or TRBV12-4 with TRBJ2-1; D is perhaps TRBD2 (7 bases). This CDR3 spans 17 amino acids. The V gene lost 3 bases and the J gene lost 2 bases, with 17 bases spanning the gap. CDR3 residues: CASSLSSGGKTYNEQFF. Here the CDR3 DNA reads TGTGCCAGCAGTTTGAGTTCGGGGGGCAAAACCTACAATGAGCAGTTCTTC.

The chain combines TRBV6-1 with TRBJ2-7; no definite D call. Trimming pared 0 bases from V and 1 base from J, leaving 10 bases between. The CDR3 length is 15 residues. CDR1 is MNHNS and CDR2 is SASEGT in the germline V gene. The CDR3 DNA sequence: TGTGCCAGCAGTGAAGCGCTTTGGGCTTCCTACGAGCAGTACGTC. Amino acids: CASSEALWASYEQYV.